Sequencing of this TCR beta chain was carried out in a study of blood T cell repertoires in COVID-19. Study as a whole: Sources were T cells, B-cell-depleted T cells, or PBMCs; the material itself was cDNA or gDNA.

V shed 8 bases, J shed 8 bases, and the junction held 10 bases outside the gene matches. CDR3 length equals 14 residues. The V gene's germline CDR1 is KGHSH and CDR2 LQKENI. In the original analysis: Amplifying reference gene primers gave estimates of nucleated cell counts. The assay was immunoSEQ multiplex PCR, and TCRdb's table has in-frame clones only and misses some. From that table come the V and J calls and clone size; the DNA was used to work out D and trimming. The sample consists of under 200,000 clones, roughly 80% of them appearing once. Recruitment covered about two dozen US areas and drew participants whose ages spanned about 18 to 100 years. Cohort 3 donors counted as recovered after two negative PCRs, clearance, or resolved symptoms.

The chain employs TRBV18 and TRBJ2-3; 10 bases agree with TRBD2. The sequencing input was PBMCs or T cells enriched from blood (not recorded which). The TCR was taken from an older woman who had recovered from COVID-19. CDR3 nucleotide sequence: TGTGCCAGCGCCCGACTAGCGGGTGAAGCTACGCAGTATTTT. It encodes CASARLAGEATQYF.